This passage covers 8 T cell receptor beta chains from one sample sequenced in a study of monozygotic twins with inflammatory bowel disease. TCRdb reprocessed the 5' RACE reads, with one entry per CDR3 protein and no DNA. This listing includes some 150,000 distinct CDR3 sequences. Sequenced sample: blood. The receptors here all came from a human donor with ulcerative colitis or Crohn's disease, or a healthy co-twin of an affected twin (not recorded which).

V is TRBV12-3 or TRBV12-4 and J is TRBJ2-1; the D gene TCRdb calls, TRBD2, cannot be checked with no DNA. CDR3 length: 16 residues. The CDR3 here is CASNPREGRSYNEQFF.

The genes are TRBV30 and TRBJ1-5; TCRdb picks TRBD1, but there is no DNA to check that call. There are 15 residues in the CDR3. The germline CDR1 and CDR2 sequences are GTSNPN and SVGIG (reference sequence). Here the CDR3 reads CAWTPKDGYNQPQHF.

The genes are TRBV7-2 and TRBJ2-2; the TCRdb call, TRBD1, lacks DNA for checking. This CDR3 has 15 amino acids. The germline V gene encodes CDR1 SGHTA and CDR2 FQGNSA. CDR3: CASSPGTGGTGELFF.

This sequence joins TRBV4-1 and TRBJ2-3. The germline V gene has CDR1 MGHRA and CDR2 YSYEKL. The CDR3 covers 14 residues. The CDR3 protein is CASSPLLGTDTQYF.

CDR3 in amino acids: CASSERLQGSEAFF. V and J are TRBV6-1 and TRBJ1-1; TCRdb designates TRBD1, a call that cannot be tested without DNA. The germline V gene encodes CDR1 MNHNS and CDR2 SASEGT. The CDR3 totals 14 residues.

V gene TRBV20-1 combines with J gene TRBJ2-2; as DNA is missing, the TRBD2 call by TCRdb cannot be tested. The germline V gene has CDR1 DFQATT and CDR2 SNEGSKA (reference sequence). This CDR3 is built from 16 residues. The CDR3 sequence: CSARISGRASIGELFF.

V and J are TRBV27 and TRBJ2-6; TCRdb's assignment of TRBD2 cannot be checked, as there is no DNA. Germline CDR1 reads MNHEY; CDR2 reads SMNVEV (reference sequence). CDR3 size: 15 residues. Here the CDR3 reads CASSLLGLGANVLTF. Filled out from reference TRBV27 and TRBJ2-6, the complete variable domain reads EAQVTQNPRYLITVTGKKLTVTCSQNMNHEYMSWYRQDPGLGLRQIYYSMNVEVTDKGDVPEGYKVSRKEKRNFPLILESPSPNQTSLYFCASSLLGLGANVLTFGAGSRLTVL.

The V call is TRBV7-2, the J call TRBJ2-7; the TRBD1 assignment by TCRdb is unverifiable without DNA. This CDR3 is 14 amino acids long. CDR1 is SGHTA, CDR2 FQGNSA, per germline. CDR3 amino acids: CASSSGGPNYEQYF.